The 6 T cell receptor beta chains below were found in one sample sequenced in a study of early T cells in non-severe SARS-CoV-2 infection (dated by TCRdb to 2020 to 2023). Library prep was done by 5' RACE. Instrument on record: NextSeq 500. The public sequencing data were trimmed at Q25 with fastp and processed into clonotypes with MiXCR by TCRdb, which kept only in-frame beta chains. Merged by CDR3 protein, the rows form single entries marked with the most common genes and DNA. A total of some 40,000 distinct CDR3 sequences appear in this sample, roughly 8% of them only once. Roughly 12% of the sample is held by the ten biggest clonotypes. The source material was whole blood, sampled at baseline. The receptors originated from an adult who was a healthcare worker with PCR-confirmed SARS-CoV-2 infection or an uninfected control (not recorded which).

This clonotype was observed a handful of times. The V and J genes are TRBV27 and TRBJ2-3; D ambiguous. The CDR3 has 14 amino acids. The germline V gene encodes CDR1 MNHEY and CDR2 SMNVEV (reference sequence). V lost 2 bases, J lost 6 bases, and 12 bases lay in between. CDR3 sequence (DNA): TGTGCCAGCAGTTTACGGTCGGGCTCTGATACGCAGTATTTT. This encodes CASSLRSGSDTQYF.

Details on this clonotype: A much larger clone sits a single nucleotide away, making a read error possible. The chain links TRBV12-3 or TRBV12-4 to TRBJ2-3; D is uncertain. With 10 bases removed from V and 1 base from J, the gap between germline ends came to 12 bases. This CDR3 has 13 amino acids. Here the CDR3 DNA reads TGTGCCAACACCAGAGGCGGCACAGATACGCAGTATTTT. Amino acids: CANTRGGTDTQYF.

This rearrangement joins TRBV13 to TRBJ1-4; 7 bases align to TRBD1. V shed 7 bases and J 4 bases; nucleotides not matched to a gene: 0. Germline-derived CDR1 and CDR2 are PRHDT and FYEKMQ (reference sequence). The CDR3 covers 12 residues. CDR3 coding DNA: TGTGCCAGCAACAGGGGTAATGAAAAACTGTTTTTT. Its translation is CASNRGNEKLFF.

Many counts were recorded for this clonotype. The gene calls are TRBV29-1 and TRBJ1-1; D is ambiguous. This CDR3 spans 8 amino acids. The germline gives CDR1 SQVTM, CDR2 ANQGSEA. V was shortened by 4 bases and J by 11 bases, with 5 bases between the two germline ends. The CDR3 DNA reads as TGCAGCGTTGTGGGGGCTTTCTTT. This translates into CSVVGAFF.

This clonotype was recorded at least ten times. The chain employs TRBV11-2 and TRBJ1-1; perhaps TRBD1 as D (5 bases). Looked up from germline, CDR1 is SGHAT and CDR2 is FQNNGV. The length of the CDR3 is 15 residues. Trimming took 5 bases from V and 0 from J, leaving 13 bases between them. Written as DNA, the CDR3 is TGTGCCAGCAGCACCGAGCGGGGCATGAACACTGAAGCTTTCTTT. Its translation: CASSTERGMNTEAFF. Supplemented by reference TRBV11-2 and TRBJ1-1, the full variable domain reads EAGVAQSPRYKIIEKRQSVAFWCNPISGHATLYWYQQILGQGPKLLIQFQNNGVVDDSQLPKDRFSAERLKGVDSTLKIQPAKLEDSAVYLCASSTERGMNTEAFFGQGTRLTVV.

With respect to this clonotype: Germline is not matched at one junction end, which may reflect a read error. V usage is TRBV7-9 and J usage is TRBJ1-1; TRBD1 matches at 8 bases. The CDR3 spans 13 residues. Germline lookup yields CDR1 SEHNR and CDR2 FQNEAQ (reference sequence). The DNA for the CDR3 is TGTGCCAGCAGCTTAACAGGGGGAACTGAAGTTTTCTTT. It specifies CASSLTGGTEVFF.